This T cell receptor (beta chain) was identified in a study of T cells in Graves' hyperthyroidism and ophthalmopathy. As for the study in general: At the time of initial diagnosis and before any treatment, peripheral blood was collected.

CDR1 and CDR2 (germline): MNHNS, SASEGT. The CDR3 runs 13 residues. J gave up 4 bases and V 6 bases, and 3 bases lay outside the gene matches. Lactation, pregnancy, other autoimmune disease or uncontrolled infection led to exclusion of patients. As for this clonotype: No antigen is known for it.

Broader study findings: The model predicted ophthalmopathy a median approximately seven months before onset.

RNA transcripts were the template for amplifying TCR beta CDR3 regions. The primer set for the first-round RT-PCR of the TCR CDR3 was HTBI. TCRdb re-called the multiplex PCR reads through MiXCR, storing one row per CDR3 protein. In the table there are approximately 330,000 distinct CDR3 sequences, 18% of which are singletons. This chain links TRBV6-1 with TRBJ1-1, with TRBD1 identical over 9 bases. Source material: blood. This TCR derives from a woman in her fifties or sixties with Graves' hyperthyroidism. CDR3 coding DNA: TGTGCCAGCAGGAAGACAGGGGGCACTGAAGCTTTCTTT. Protein: CASRKTGGTEAFF.